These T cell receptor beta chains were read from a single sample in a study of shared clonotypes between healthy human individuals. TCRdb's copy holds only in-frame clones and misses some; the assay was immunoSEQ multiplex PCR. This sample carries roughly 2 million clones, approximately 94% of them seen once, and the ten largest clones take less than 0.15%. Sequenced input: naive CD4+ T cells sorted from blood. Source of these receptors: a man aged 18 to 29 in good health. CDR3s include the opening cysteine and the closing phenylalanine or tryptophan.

CDR3aa: CAISESRTLQETQYF
v_gene: TRBV10-3
j_gene: TRBJ2-5

CDR3aa: CAIGNGADTQYF
v_gene: TRBV10-3
j_gene: TRBJ2-3

CDR3aa: CASSRDSGNTIYF
v_gene: TRBV7-6
j_gene: TRBJ1-3

CDR3aa: CASSNKGSVNTEAFF
v_gene: TRBV19
j_gene: TRBJ1-1

CDR3aa: CASSLGQDRVREQYF
v_gene: TRBV5-4
j_gene: TRBJ2-7

CDR3aa: CASSLGGVGPYEQYF
v_gene: TRBV5-1
j_gene: TRBJ2-7

CDR3aa: CASSLREAGNQPQHF
v_gene: TRBV19
j_gene: TRBJ1-5

CDR3aa: CASSGGQGGLYSGNTIYF
v_gene: TRBV5-4
j_gene: TRBJ1-3

CDR3aa: CASNLDRGVYEQYF
v_gene: TRBV6-1
j_gene: TRBJ2-7

CDR3aa: CASSFRGLAASYNEQFF
v_gene: TRBV27
j_gene: TRBJ2-1

CDR3aa: CATSREWLYEQYF
v_gene: TRBV15
j_gene: TRBJ2-7

CDR3aa: CASSGESDNSPLHF
v_gene: TRBV2
j_gene: TRBJ1-6

CDR3aa: CASSPGASGRAINYGYTF
v_gene: TRBV21-1
j_gene: TRBJ1-2

CDR3aa: CASSVGPGGNTGELFF
v_gene: TRBV9
j_gene: TRBJ2-2

CDR3aa: CASSATTSGLYEQYF
v_gene: TRBV5-1
j_gene: TRBJ2-7

CDR3aa: CASSYQNHGYTF
v_gene: TRBV28
j_gene: TRBJ1-2

CDR3aa: CASTPGGNSYEQYF
v_gene: TRBV4-1
j_gene: TRBJ2-7

CDR3aa: CAISESMEPQHF
v_gene: TRBV10-3
j_gene: TRBJ1-5

CDR3aa: CASTPSGGNYGYTF
v_gene: TRBV28
j_gene: TRBJ1-2

CDR3aa: CASSATQTNYGYTF
v_gene: TRBV6-1
j_gene: TRBJ1-2

CDR3aa: CASRPQQARREKLFF
v_gene: TRBV28
j_gene: TRBJ1-4

CDR3aa: CASSEYSHEGYNEQFF
v_gene: TRBV25-1
j_gene: TRBJ2-1

CDR3aa: CASSSRQGVWGYTF
v_gene: TRBV7-2
j_gene: TRBJ1-2

CDR3aa: CASSSGDRRETQYF
v_gene: TRBV7-2
j_gene: TRBJ2-5

CDR3aa: CASRPQGDYGYTF
v_gene: TRBV28
j_gene: TRBJ1-2

CDR3aa: CASSLEGLNTEAFF
v_gene: TRBV5-1
j_gene: TRBJ1-1

CDR3aa: CASSRQGSMNTEAFF
v_gene: TRBV19
j_gene: TRBJ1-1

CDR3aa: CASSSTGQGAGEQYF
v_gene: TRBV5-1
j_gene: TRBJ2-7

CDR3aa: CASSLDGTGSAYEQYF
v_gene: TRBV7-2
j_gene: TRBJ2-7

CDR3aa: CASSHGETQYF
v_gene: TRBV6-5
j_gene: TRBJ2-5

CDR3aa: CAITRTGENTIYF
v_gene: TRBV10-3
j_gene: TRBJ1-3

CDR3aa: CASSFAGAPLSGNTIYF
v_gene: TRBV28
j_gene: TRBJ1-3

CDR3aa: CASSPTGGAAYEQYF
v_gene: TRBV5-1
j_gene: TRBJ2-7

CDR3aa: CASSAGTGQETQYF
v_gene: TRBV6-1
j_gene: TRBJ2-5

CDR3aa: CARSWERREQYF
v_gene: TRBV5-3
j_gene: TRBJ2-7

CDR3aa: CASSPAGTGTYEQYF
v_gene: TRBV18
j_gene: TRBJ2-7

CDR3aa: CAISPSSVTNEKLFF
v_gene: TRBV10-3
j_gene: TRBJ1-4

CDR3aa: CASRHGTADSGELFF
v_gene: TRBV5-5
j_gene: TRBJ2-2

CDR3aa: CASSFGLNTEAFF
v_gene: TRBV19
j_gene: TRBJ1-1

CDR3aa: CASSDSSFHGELFF
v_gene: TRBV6-1
j_gene: TRBJ2-2

CDR3aa: CASSYSRGSSYNEQFF
v_gene: TRBV6-6
j_gene: TRBJ2-1

CDR3aa: CASSNTVYNSPLHF
v_gene: TRBV14
j_gene: TRBJ1-6

CDR3aa: CASSLDGQGTQPQHF
v_gene: TRBV5-1
j_gene: TRBJ1-5

CDR3aa: CASSAGTKNIQYF
v_gene: TRBV10-1
j_gene: TRBJ2-4

CDR3aa: CASSHPGGSIQYF
v_gene: TRBV7-8
j_gene: TRBJ2-4

CDR3aa: CASSFSGTGIVGYTF
v_gene: TRBV27
j_gene: TRBJ1-2